Sequencing of this TCR beta chain was carried out in a study of cytomegalovirus exposure and HLA in healthy donors. Study conclusions and caveats: Several top significant clusters appeared, in a later analysis, to be linked to common viral pathogens. Sequencing likely generated an artifact that appeared as a cluster of highly shared sequence variants. 15,000 to 20,000 TCR beta sequences were associated with HLA alleles at 0.05 false discovery rate in a later analysis. Relative to equally common others, HLA-associated TCR beta chains showed greater clonal expansion in a later analysis.

About this clone: Its antigen is unknown.

PCR involved 60 Vbeta and 13 Jbeta primers. Method: immunoSEQ multiplex PCR; TCRdb's copy keeps in-frame clones and lacks some. The sample gives nearly 65,000 clones, approximately 70% of which show up once; about 5% is in the top ten. V was clipped by 2 bases and J by 4 bases; unmatched bases: 10. Germline V gives CDR1 SGHAT, CDR2 FQDESV (reference sequence). There are 17 residues in the CDR3. V and J are TRBV11-1 and TRBJ2-1, with TRBD2 matching over 8 bases. The TCR originated in a man aged 45-60 years in good health and CMV-seronegative. Specimen: PBMCs. CDR3 loop: CASSLRRAGGHYNEQFF. The CDR3 DNA sequence: TGTGCCAGCAGCTTAAGGCGGGCGGGGGGTCATTACAATGAGCAGTTCTTC.